This TCR beta chain was identified during a study of identical twins. Whole-study findings and limits: In drawing conclusions, the study used cross-sectional statistical analysis and did not follow the same donors.

TCRdb re-called the 5' RACE reads through MiXCR, storing one row per CDR3 protein. Of around 1.7 million distinct CDR3 sequences in the sample, about 32% are singletons; the top ten hold around 0.3%. Remarks on this clonotype: Its antigen is currently unknown.

The CDR3 length is 16 residues. Trimming cost V 0 bases and J 0 bases, with 11 bases left between them. The germline CDR1 and CDR2 sequences are LGHDT and YNNKEL (reference sequence). Sequences were obtained from cord blood. This sequence joins TRBV3-1 and TRBJ1-2, with unresolved D. This TCR was sampled from a newborn girl in good health. The DNA for the CDR3 is TGTGCCAGCAGCCAAGATCTCAGGACGACTAACTATGGCTACACCTTC. Protein product: CASSQDLRTTNYGYTF.